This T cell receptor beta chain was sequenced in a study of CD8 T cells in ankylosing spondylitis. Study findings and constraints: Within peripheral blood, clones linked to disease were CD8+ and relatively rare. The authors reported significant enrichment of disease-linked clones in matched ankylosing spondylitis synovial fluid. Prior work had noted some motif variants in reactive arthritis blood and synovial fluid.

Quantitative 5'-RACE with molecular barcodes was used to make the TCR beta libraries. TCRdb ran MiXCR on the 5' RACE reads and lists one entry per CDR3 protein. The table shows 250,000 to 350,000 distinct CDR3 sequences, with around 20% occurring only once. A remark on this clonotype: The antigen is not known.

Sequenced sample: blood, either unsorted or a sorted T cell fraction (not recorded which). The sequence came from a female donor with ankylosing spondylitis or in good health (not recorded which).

The CDR3 DNA is TGTGCCAGCAGGGGTGGACAGCAAGAGACCCAGTACTTC. It is translated as CASRGGQQETQYF. The J gene is TRBJ2-5, the V gene TRBV6-6; a possible D gene is TRBD1 (6 bases). Trimming cost V 6 bases and J 2 bases, with 10 bases left between them. Germline V gene lookup returns CDR1 MNHNY and CDR2 SVGAGI (reference sequence). The CDR3 loop spans 13 amino acids.